This is a list of T cell receptor beta chains from one sample in a study of tumor-infiltrating lymphocytes in localized non-small cell lung cancer. TCRdb's table, derived via immunoSEQ multiplex PCR, lists solely in-frame clones and lacks some. This table holds approximately 7,200 clones, roughly 70% found once. Source material: lung tumor tissue. The receptors originated from a human donor with non-small cell lung cancer. Each CDR3 is given with its conserved first and last residue. The D gene is left open where the match is weak. Clone size is stated in some rows and not others, as once, few, many or a class when expanded.

cdr3_aa	cdr3_nt	v_call	j_call	d_call	clone_size	cdr3_length
CAWRPPGNYEQYF	TGTGCCTGGAGACCTCCCGGGAACTACGAGCAGTACTTC	TRBV30	TRBJ2-7	-	few	13
CASNYYSGTYEQYF	TGCGCCAGCAATTATTATTCCGGGACCTACGAGCAGTACTTC	TRBV5-1	TRBJ2-7	-	-	14
CASSYDATGAGNTIYF	TGTGCCAGCAGCTACGACGCGACCGGGGCAGGAAACACCATATATTTT	TRBV7-2	TRBJ1-3	-	-	16
CASSPRRRTTSDTQYF	TGTGCCAGCAGCCCAAGGCGGAGGACAACGAGCGATACGCAGTATTTT	TRBV7-9	TRBJ2-3	-	-	16
CASSARRETQYF	TGTGCCAGCAGCGCTCGCCGGGAGACCCAGTACTTC	TRBV7-8	TRBJ2-5	-	-	12
CASSRTANYGYTF	TGTGCCAGCAGTAGGACGGCTAACTATGGCTACACCTTC	TRBV27	TRBJ1-2	-	-	13
CASQTGQSYEQYF	TGTGCCAGCCAGACAGGCCAGTCCTACGAGCAGTACTTC	TRBV28	TRBJ2-7	-	-	13
CAWSPRQGRGWSYGYTF	TGTGCCTGGAGTCCTAGACAGGGGCGAGGGTGGAGCTATGGCTACACCTTC	TRBV30	TRBJ1-2	TRBD1	-	17
CASSLDTGNTGELFF	TGCGCCAGCAGCTTGGATACAGGGAACACCGGGGAGCTGTTTTTT	TRBV5-1	TRBJ2-2	-	-	15
CASSPRGQNYGYTF	TGCGCCAGCAGCCCTAGGGGACAGAACTATGGCTACACCTTC	TRBV4-3	TRBJ1-2	TRBD1	few	14
CASSLNRYGYTF	TGTGCCAGCAGCTTAAACAGATATGGCTACACCTTC	TRBV7-2	TRBJ1-2	-	-	12
CASSLAGANVLTF	TGTGCCAGCAGCTTAGCTGGGGCCAACGTCCTGACTTTC	TRBV11-3	TRBJ2-6	-	few	13
CASSLQGRGTEAFF	TGTGCCAGTAGTTTACAGGGAAGAGGCACTGAAGCTTTCTTT	TRBV19	TRBJ1-1	-	-	14
CASNPAGLSYEQYF	TGTGCCAGCAACCCAGCGGGGCTCTCCTACGAGCAGTACTTC	TRBV27	TRBJ2-7	TRBD2	medium-sized	14
CASSVLRTGPGAQHF	TGTGCCAGCAGTGTTCTAAGGACAGGGCCCGGGGCCCAGCATTTT	TRBV2	TRBJ1-5	TRBD1	-	15
CASQTSPGANVLTF	TGTGCCAGCCAAACGTCTCCCGGGGCCAACGTCCTGACTTTC	TRBV7-2	TRBJ2-6	-	-	14
CAWKSGQVNSPLHF	TGTGCCTGGAAATCAGGACAGGTTAATTCACCCCTCCACTTT	TRBV30	TRBJ1-6	TRBD1	once	14
CASSLTGDEAFF	TGTGCCAGCAGCCTGACAGGGGACGAAGCTTTCTTT	TRBV7-9	TRBJ1-1	TRBD1	-	12
CASSSRVGGYTF	TGTGCCAGTAGTAGCAGGGTTGGTGGCTACACCTTC	TRBV19	TRBJ1-2	-	few	12
CASSYSLLSSGANVLTF	TGTGCCAGCAGCTACTCTCTCCTGAGCTCTGGGGCCAACGTCCTGACTTTC	TRBV11-2	TRBJ2-6	-	few	17
CASSLAGGAAYEQYF	TGTGCCAGCAGCTTGGCCGGTGGGGCCGCCTACGAGCAGTACTTC	TRBV5-5	TRBJ2-7	-	-	15
CASSTGASGNTIYF	TGTGCCAGCAGCACAGGAGCCTCTGGAAACACCATATATTTT	TRBV9	TRBJ1-3	-	once	14
CASSQEVGARTDTQYF	TGCGCCAGCAGCCAAGAAGTTGGGGCCCGCACAGATACGCAGTATTTT	TRBV4-1	TRBJ2-3	-	-	16
CASRRGTGELFF	TGTGCCAGCAGGCGGGGAACCGGGGAGCTGTTTTTT	TRBV6-1	TRBJ2-2	-	-	12
CATSREQGSSYEQYF	TGTGCCACCAGCAGGGAACAGGGGAGCTCCTACGAGCAGTACTTC	TRBV15	TRBJ2-7	TRBD1	-	15
CASTVGGRRLTGYGYTF	TGTGCCAGCACCGTAGGGGGCAGGCGGCTAACTGGCTATGGCTACACCTTC	TRBV7-9	TRBJ1-2	TRBD1	-	17
CASSLGASGNTIYF	TGCGCCAGCAGCTTGGGGGCCTCTGGAAACACCATATATTTT	TRBV5-1	TRBJ1-3	-	-	14
CAIRGGPSTEAFF	TGTGCCATCAGAGGGGGGCCGTCCACTGAAGCTTTCTTT	TRBV10-3	TRBJ1-1	-	few	13
CASSFEVGVMNSPLHF	TGTGCCAGCAGCTTCGAAGTGGGGGTAATGAATTCACCCCTCCACTTT	TRBV5-8	TRBJ1-6	-	-	16
CASGSEENTEAFF	TGTGCCAGCGGGTCTGAGGAGAACACTGAAGCTTTCTTT	TRBV13	TRBJ1-1	-	few	13
CASRLTGNYEQYF	TGTGCCAGCAGGTTAACAGGGAACTACGAGCAGTACTTC	TRBV6-1	TRBJ2-7	-	-	13
CASSIKGNQPQHF	TGTGCCAGCAGCATAAAGGGCAATCAGCCCCAGCATTTT	TRBV6-1	TRBJ1-5	-	-	13
CASSPQVKEAFF	TGTGCCAGCAGTCCGCAAGTAAAGGAAGCTTTCTTT	TRBV6-6	TRBJ1-1	-	-	12
CASLRGNEQYF	TGTGCCAGCCTCAGAGGAAACGAGCAGTACTTC	TRBV6-5	TRBJ2-7	-	-	11
CASSEPGKNEQYF	TGTGCCAGCAGTGAACCGGGGAAAAACGAGCAGTACTTC	TRBV25-1	TRBJ2-7	-	-	13
CASSDPLRQYF	TGCGCCAGCAGTGACCCTCTCCGGCAGTATTTT	TRBV10-2	TRBJ2-3	-	-	11
CASSHTARQGRVIHEQYF	TGCGCCAGCAGTCATACCGCCCGACAGGGTCGAGTCATCCACGAGCAGTACTTC	TRBV23-1	TRBJ2-7	TRBD1	once	18
CSVRDTRNYGYTF	TGCAGCGTCCGGGACACCCGTAACTATGGCTACACCTTC	TRBV29-1	TRBJ1-2	-	-	13
CASSIAQNTGELFF	TGTGCCAGTAGTATAGCACAGAACACCGGGGAGCTGTTTTTT	TRBV19	TRBJ2-2	-	-	14
CASSQAGGYEQYF	TGTGCCAGCAGCCAAGCGGGGGGCTACGAGCAGTACTTC	TRBV14	TRBJ2-7	TRBD2	once	13
CASSASLTGTGLNEQYF	TGTGCCAGCAGCGCATCCCTGACCGGGACAGGGCTCAACGAGCAGTACTTC	TRBV9	TRBJ2-7	TRBD1	-	17
CASSPNRGTGPGSNQPQHF	TGCGCCAGCAGCCCCAACAGAGGAACAGGGCCGGGGAGCAATCAGCCCCAGCATTTT	TRBV4-1	TRBJ1-5	-	few	19
CASSSLGNPGETQYF	TGTGCCAGCAGCTCCCTGGGAAACCCCGGGGAGACCCAGTACTTC	TRBV7-3	TRBJ2-5	-	-	15
CASSLGTSQETQYF	TGCGCCAGCAGTTTAGGGACATCTCAAGAGACCCAGTACTTC	TRBV5-1	TRBJ2-5	-	-	14
CASSLGQGTYGYTF	TGTGCCAGCAGCTTAGGACAGGGCACTTATGGCTACACCTTC	TRBV11-2	TRBJ1-2	TRBD1	once	14
CASSFSENTEAFF	TGTGCCAGCAGTTTCTCAGAGAACACTGAAGCTTTCTTT	TRBV2	TRBJ1-1	-	-	13
CASSLAQTKGIEQYF	TGCGCCAGCAGCTTGGCCCAGACGAAGGGCATAGAGCAGTACTTC	TRBV5-1	TRBJ2-5	-	-	15
CASSLRGMGKNIQYF	TGTGCCAGCAGCTTAAGGGGTATGGGGAAAAACATTCAGTACTTC	TRBV7-9	TRBJ2-4	-	-	15
CASTWTGGSYEQYF	TGCGCCAGCACGTGGACAGGGGGTTCCTACGAGCAGTACTTC	TRBV10-2	TRBJ2-7	TRBD1	once	14
CASSDSSGNGGGYNEQFF	TGTGCCAGCAGTGACTCGTCCGGGAACGGGGGTGGGTACAATGAGCAGTTCTTC	TRBV6-4	TRBJ2-1	-	-	18
CASSLTGPNSPLHF	TGTGCCAGCAGCCTGACAGGGCCCAATTCACCCCTCCACTTT	TRBV6-1	TRBJ1-6	TRBD1	few	14
CASSQEGQITTNEKLFF	TGCGCCAGCAGCCAAGAAGGTCAGATAACAACTAATGAAAAACTGTTTTTT	TRBV4-1	TRBJ1-4	-	-	17
CASSYMAGNTGELFF	TGTGCCAGTAGTTATATGGCAGGGAACACCGGGGAGCTGTTTTTT	TRBV19	TRBJ2-2	-	-	15